This TCR beta chain was obtained from a study of blood T cell repertoires in COVID-19. Using immunoSEQ multiplex PCR, the repertoire was profiled, and TCRdb retains in-frame clones only, with some absent. Among 490,000 or so clones listed, about 85% were seen once. Trimming left V 3 bases short and J 2 bases short, with 13 bases between. Germline CDR1 is LNHNV and CDR2 is YYDKDF (reference sequence). This CDR3 has 15 residues. The sequence came from an older woman who had recovered from COVID-19. The rearrangement joins TRBV15 to TRBJ1-2; no clear D. The specimen was PBMCs or T cells enriched from blood (not recorded which). CDR3 DNA sequence: TGTGCCACCAGCAGTCGAATGCACAAGAACTATGGCTACACCTTC. It encodes CATSSRMHKNYGYTF.